This T cell receptor (beta chain) was retrieved from a study of blood T cells in healthy people across ages. Whole-study findings and limits: Conclusively comparing naive with antigen-experienced cells was impossible with unsorted PBMCs.

The draw of peripheral blood yielded roughly 9.1 milliliters from each donor. The second PCR ran about 6 to 11 cycles with a sample-barcoded 5' primer and J-beta primers. MiXCR, run by TCRdb on the 5' RACE reads, gives a single entry per CDR3 protein. The sample carries hundreds of thousands of distinct CDR3 sequences, under 55% recorded once. In this sample, this clonotype turned up a few times. Its antigen is unknown. CDR1 MNHEY and CDR2 SVGAGI come from the germline V gene. The length of the CDR3 is 15 residues. After removal of 7 bases from V and 8 bases from J, the junction contained 11 bases not matched to a gene.

The TCR was taken from a man older than 75 in good health. The gene calls are TRBV6-5 and TRBJ2-1, with 10 bases identical to TRBD2. The specimen sequenced was blood. CDR3 DNA: TGTGCCAGCACGAGGCGGGTAGCGGGGGGTCATGAGCAGTTCTTC. This codes for CASTRRVAGGHEQFF.